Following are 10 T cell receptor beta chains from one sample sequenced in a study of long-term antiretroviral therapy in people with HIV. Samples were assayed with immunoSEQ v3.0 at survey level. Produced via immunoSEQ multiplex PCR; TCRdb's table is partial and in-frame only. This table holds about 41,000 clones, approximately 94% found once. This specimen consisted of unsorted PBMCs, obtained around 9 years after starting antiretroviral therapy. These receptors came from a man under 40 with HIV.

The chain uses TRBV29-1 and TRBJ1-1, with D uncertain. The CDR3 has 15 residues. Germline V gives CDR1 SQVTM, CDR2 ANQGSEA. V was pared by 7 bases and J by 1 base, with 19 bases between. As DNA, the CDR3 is TGCAGCGCCGTCGGGGTTCAAGGTGAGAACACTGAAGCTTTCTTT. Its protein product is CSAVGVQGENTEAFF.

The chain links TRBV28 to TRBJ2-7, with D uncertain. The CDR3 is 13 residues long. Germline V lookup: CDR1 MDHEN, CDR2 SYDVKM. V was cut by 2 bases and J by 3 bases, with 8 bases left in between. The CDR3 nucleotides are TGTGCCAGCAGTTTACTTGGACGCTACGAGCAGTACTTC. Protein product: CASSLLGRYEQYF.

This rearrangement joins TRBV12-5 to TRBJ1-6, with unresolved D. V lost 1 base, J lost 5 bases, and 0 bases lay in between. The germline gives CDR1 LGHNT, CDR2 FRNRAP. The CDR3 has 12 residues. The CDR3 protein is CASGLDNSPLHF. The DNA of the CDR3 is TGTGCTAGTGGTTTGGATAATTCACCCCTCCACTTT.

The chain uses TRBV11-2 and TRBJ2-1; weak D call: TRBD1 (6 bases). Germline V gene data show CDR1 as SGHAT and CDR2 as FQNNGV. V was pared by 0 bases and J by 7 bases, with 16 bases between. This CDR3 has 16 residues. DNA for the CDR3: TGTGCCAGCAGCTTAGATCGGGGCAGGGGAGCAAATGAGCAGTTCTTC. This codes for CASSLDRGRGANEQFF.

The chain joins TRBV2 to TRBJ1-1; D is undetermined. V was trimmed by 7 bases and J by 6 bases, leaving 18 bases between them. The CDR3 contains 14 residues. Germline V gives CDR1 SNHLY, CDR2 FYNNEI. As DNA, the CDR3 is TGTGCCAGCACCTTATTATACGGGAATTCTGAAGCTTTCTTT. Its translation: CASTLLYGNSEAFF.

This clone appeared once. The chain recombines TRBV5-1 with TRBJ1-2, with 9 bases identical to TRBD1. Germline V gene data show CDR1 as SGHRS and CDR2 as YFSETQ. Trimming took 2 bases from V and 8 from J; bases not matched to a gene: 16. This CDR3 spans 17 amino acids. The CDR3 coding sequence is TGCGCCAGCAGCTTACTGACCTTGGGACAGGGCCCTATGGGCTACACCTTC. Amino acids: CASSLLTLGQGPMGYTF.

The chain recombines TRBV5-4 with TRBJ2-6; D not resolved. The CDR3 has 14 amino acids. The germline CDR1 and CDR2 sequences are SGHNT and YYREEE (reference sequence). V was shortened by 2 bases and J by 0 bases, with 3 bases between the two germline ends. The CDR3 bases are TGTGCCAGCAGCTTCAGCTCTGGGGCCAACGTCCTGACTTTC. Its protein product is CASSFSSGANVLTF.

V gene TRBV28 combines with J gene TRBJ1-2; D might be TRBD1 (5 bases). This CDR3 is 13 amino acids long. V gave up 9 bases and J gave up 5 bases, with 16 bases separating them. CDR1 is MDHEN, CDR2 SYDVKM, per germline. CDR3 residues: CASGASTLYGYTF. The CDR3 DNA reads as TGTGCCAGTGGGGCCTCGACCTTATATGGCTACACCTTC.

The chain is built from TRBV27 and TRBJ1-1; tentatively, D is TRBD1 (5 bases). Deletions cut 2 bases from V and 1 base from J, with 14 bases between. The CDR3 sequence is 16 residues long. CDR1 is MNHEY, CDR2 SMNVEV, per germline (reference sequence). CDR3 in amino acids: CASSLRGGATNTEAFF. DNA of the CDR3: TGTGCCAGCAGTTTACGGGGTGGGGCTACGAACACTGAAGCTTTCTTT.

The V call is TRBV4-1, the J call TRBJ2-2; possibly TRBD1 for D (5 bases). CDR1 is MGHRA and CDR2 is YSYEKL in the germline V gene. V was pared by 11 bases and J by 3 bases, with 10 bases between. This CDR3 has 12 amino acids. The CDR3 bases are TGCGCCGCCAGGGTGGACACCGGGGAGCTGTTTTTT. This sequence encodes CAARVDTGELFF.